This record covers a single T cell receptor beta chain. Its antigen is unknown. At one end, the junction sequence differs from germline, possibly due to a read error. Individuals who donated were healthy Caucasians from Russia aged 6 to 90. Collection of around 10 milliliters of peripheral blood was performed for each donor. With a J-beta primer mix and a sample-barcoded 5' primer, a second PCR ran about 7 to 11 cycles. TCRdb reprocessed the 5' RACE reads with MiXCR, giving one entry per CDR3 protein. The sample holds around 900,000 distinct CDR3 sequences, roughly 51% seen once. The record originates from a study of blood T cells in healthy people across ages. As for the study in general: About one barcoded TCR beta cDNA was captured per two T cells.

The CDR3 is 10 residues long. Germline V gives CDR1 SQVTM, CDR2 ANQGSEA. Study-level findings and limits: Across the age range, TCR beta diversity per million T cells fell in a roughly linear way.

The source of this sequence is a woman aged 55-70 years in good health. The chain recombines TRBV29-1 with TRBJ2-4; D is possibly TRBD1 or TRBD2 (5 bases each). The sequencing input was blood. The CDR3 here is CGVRLGEQYF. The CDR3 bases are TGCGGCGTCCGGTTGGGGGAGCAGTACTTC.